The text below deals with one T cell receptor beta chain. V was clipped by 0 bases and J by 7 bases, with 16 bases between them. The CDR3 runs 15 residues. The V gene's germline CDR1 is SGHRS and CDR2 YFSETQ. This table comes from immunoSEQ multiplex PCR, and its TCRdb copy is limited to in-frame clones, with some not included. Seen here are tens of thousands of clones, approximately 91% observed once, and the top ten hold 2% to 3%. This sample is part of a study of T cell responses to AZD1222 COVID-19 vaccine. The clonotype comes from an adult in good health. The chain has TRBV5-1 and TRBJ1-1, with D perhaps matching TRBD1 (5 bases). Sequencing used peripheral blood, obtained on day 0 of AZD1222 vaccination. The CDR3 here is CASSLGGRVRLEAFF. CDR3 bases: TGCGCCAGCAGCTTGGGGGGCCGTGTTCGGCTTGAAGCTTTCTTT.